This record looks at one TCR beta chain sequence and its context. This record belongs to a study of OX40 agonist ivuxolimab in advanced cancers. Generated by immunoSEQ multiplex PCR, the TCRdb table keeps only in-frame clones and is missing some. The table lists 65,000 to 80,000 clones, 86% of them singletons, with approximately 0.99% in the top ten. Trimming stripped 7 bases from V and 0 bases from J, with 10 bases between. The CDR3 has 13 residues. Germline assignment: CDR1 LNHDA and CDR2 SQIVND (reference sequence). The chain joins TRBV19 to TRBJ2-7; no reliable D call. The sequence came from an adult with an advanced solid tumor such as melanoma, head and neck, liver or kidney cancer. Sequencing used CD4+ or CD8+ T cells sorted from blood, obtained in a trial of the OX40 agonist ivuxolimab. The CDR3 bases are TGTGCCAGTAAAGGTCAGTTCTCCTACGAGCAGTACTTC. Its protein product is CASKGQFSYEQYF. The full variable domain, with the rest looked up from reference TRBV19 and TRBJ2-7, is DGGITQSPKYLFRKEGQNVTLSCEQNLNHDAMYWYRQDPGQGLRLIYYSQIVNDFQKGDIAEGYSVSREKKESFPLTVTSAQKNPTAFYLCASKGQFSYEQYFGPGTRLTVT.